These 19 T cell receptor beta chains were sequenced from one sample in a study of cytotoxic CD8 clonotypes in ibrutinib-treated CLL. Clones were sequenced by immunoSEQ multiplex PCR, and TCRdb holds only the in-frame ones, with some missing. The sample holds about 150,000 clones, roughly 83% seen once. Sequenced material: PBMCs, taken after 12 months of ibrutinib treatment. The receptors here all came from a human donor with chronic lymphocytic leukemia.

The V gene is TRBV7-2, the J gene TRBJ2-5, with a possible D match to TRBD1 (5 bases). The V end lost 6 bases, the J end lost 4 bases, and 12 bases lay between the germline ends. The CDR3 has 13 residues. CDR1 SGHTA and CDR2 FQGNSA come from the germline V gene. The DNA for the CDR3 is TGTGCCAGCAGTACAGGCTTGGGAGAGACCCAGTACTTC. Amino acids: CASSTGLGETQYF.

J is TRBJ1-3 and V is TRBV7-8, with 7 bases fitting TRBD1. Germline V lookup: CDR1 SGHVS, CDR2 FQNEAQ. The trim removed 4 bases at V and 7 bases at J, leaving 7 bases unmatched. CDR3 length equals 14 residues. The CDR3 DNA reads TGTGCCAGCAGCTCGGGGACAGTCTTCAACACCATATATTTT. Protein: CASSSGTVFNTIYF.

Only one count was recorded for this clone. The gene calls are TRBV11-2 and TRBJ1-2; D remains unclear. Germline assignment: CDR1 SGHAT and CDR2 FQNNGV. V shed 5 bases and J shed 7 bases, with 8 bases lying between them. The CDR3 runs to 11 residues. The CDR3 loop is CASSRGSGYTF. The CDR3 DNA reads as TGTGCCAGCAGCCGTGGGTCTGGCTACACCTTC.

This chain uses TRBV9 with TRBJ2-5; TRBD1 is a possible D gene (5 bases). V was cut by 4 bases and J by 1 base, with 11 bases left in between. Per the germline V gene, CDR1 is SGDLS and CDR2 is YYNGEE. CDR3 length: 14 amino acids. Here the CDR3 reads CASSSRQIQETQYF. As DNA, the CDR3 is TGTGCCAGCAGCTCCCGACAGATCCAAGAGACCCAGTACTTC.

The chain combines TRBV7-6 with TRBJ2-1; the D gene could be TRBD1 or TRBD2 (6 bases each). Germline loops: CDR1 SGHVS, CDR2 FNYEAQ. V lost 1 base to trimming and J lost 6 bases, with 13 bases between them. This CDR3 region has 15 residues. This CDR3 reads CASSLVGGTGNEQFF. CDR3 DNA: TGTGCCAGCAGCTTAGTAGGGGGGACGGGCAATGAGCAGTTCTTC.

The chain employs TRBV29-1 and TRBJ2-5; the D gene could be TRBD1 or TRBD2 (6 bases each). The germline gives CDR1 SQVTM, CDR2 ANQGSEA. V lost 5 bases to trimming and J lost 2 bases, with 18 bases between them. The CDR3 is 15 residues long. The CDR3 nucleotides are TGCAGCGTTTCAGGAGGGCCAGGGGAACAAGAGACCCAGTACTTC. Translated: CSVSGGPGEQETQYF.

The chain has TRBV4-2 and TRBJ2-1; weak D call: TRBD2 (6 bases). Germline values: CDR1 LGHNA, CDR2 YNFKEQ. The CDR3 has 14 residues. V lost 4 bases, J lost 5 bases, and 12 bases lay in between. The CDR3 region is CASSRGTAHNEQFF. CDR3 bases: TGTGCCAGCAGCCGGGGGACTGCTCACAATGAGCAGTTCTTC.

This clone was picked up one time. The rearrangement joins TRBV6-5 to TRBJ1-4; D unresolved. The germline V gene has CDR1 MNHEY and CDR2 SVGAGI. Trimming removed 0 bases from V and 8 bases from J, with 13 bases in between. The CDR3 loop spans 15 amino acids. CDR3 nucleotides: TGTGCCAGCAGTTACTCATCGGGATCCTACGAAAAACTGTTTTTT. It specifies CASSYSSGSYEKLFF.

The chain uses TRBV7-2 and TRBJ2-7; the D is unclear. Looked up from germline, CDR1 is SGHTA and CDR2 is FQGNSA. This CDR3 contains 15 residues. Trimming left V 1 base short and J 3 bases short, with 13 bases between. The CDR3 nucleotides are TGTGCCAGCAGCTTAGTAGGTGGAGTTGGCTACGAGCAGTACTTC. It translates to CASSLVGGVGYEQYF.

The rearrangement joins TRBV7-3 to TRBJ1-1, with D perhaps matching TRBD1 (5 bases). Trimming took 1 base from V and 1 from J, leaving 7 bases between them. CDR3 size: 14 residues. Germline V gene lookup returns CDR1 SGHTA and CDR2 FQGTGA. The CDR3 bases are TGTGCCAGCAGCTTAAGCGGGGCGAACACTGAAGCTTTCTTT. Amino acids: CASSLSGANTEAFF.

The chain is built from TRBV7-9 and TRBJ2-1; 8 positions agree with TRBD2. Germline-derived CDR1 and CDR2 are SEHNR and FQNEAQ (reference sequence). Losses at the gene ends were 5 bases for V and 7 bases for J; bases not matched to a gene: 13. CDR3 length equals 16 residues. The CDR3 nucleotides read TGTGCCAGCAGCCGAATACTAGCGGACCTACCTAATGAGCAGTTCTTC. This sequence encodes CASSRILADLPNEQFF.

V usage is TRBV5-6 and J usage is TRBJ1-4; maybe TRBD1 (5 bases). Deletions cut 4 bases from V and 8 bases from J, with 12 bases between. This CDR3 has 13 residues. CDR1 is SGHDT, CDR2 YYEEEE, per germline. The CDR3 loop is CASSLRVDEKLFF. The CDR3 region has the DNA TGTGCCAGCAGCCTCAGGGTCGACGAAAAACTGTTTTTT.

The J gene is TRBJ1-5, the V gene TRBV28; D not certain. The germline gives CDR1 MDHEN, CDR2 SYDVKM. The CDR3 is made up of 16 amino acids. V was shortened by 5 bases and J by 5 bases, with 19 bases between the two germline ends. DNA for the CDR3: TGTGCCAGCAGTCCAGTCGGGGAATTGGCACATCAGCCCCAGCATTTT. Translating it yields CASSPVGELAHQPQHF.

The DNA of the CDR3 is TGCAGTGCCGGGGTGGATCAGCCCCAGCATTTT. Encoded protein: CSAGVDQPQHF. The chain joins TRBV20-1 to TRBJ1-5; D ambiguous. V gave up 6 bases and J gave up 5 bases, with 8 bases separating them. The CDR3 consists of 11 residues. Germline V gene lookup returns CDR1 DFQATT and CDR2 SNEGSKA (reference sequence).

The sample holds one count of this clone. The rearrangement joins TRBV7-9 to TRBJ2-7, with 7 nucleotides matching TRBD2. CDR3 size: 15 residues. Trimming at V came to 1 base and at J to 4 bases, leaving 7 bases not matched to a gene. The V gene's germline CDR1 is SEHNR and CDR2 FQNEAQ (reference sequence). CDR3 amino acids: CASSLDGWGGYEQYF. Here the CDR3 DNA reads TGTGCCAGCAGCTTAGACGGCTGGGGGGGGTACGAGCAGTACTTC.

This chain links TRBV7-8 with TRBJ2-7; 7 bases align to TRBD2. V was clipped by 4 bases and J by 3 bases; unmatched bases: 15. This CDR3 spans 17 amino acids. The germline CDR1 and CDR2 sequences are SGHVS and FQNEAQ. Here the CDR3 reads CASSYREDPSGGYEQYF. Here the CDR3 DNA reads TGTGCCAGCAGCTACAGAGAAGACCCTAGCGGTGGCTACGAGCAGTACTTC.

The V call is TRBV9, the J call TRBJ1-2; tentative D call: TRBD1 (6 bases). The CDR3 is 14 residues long. Trimming pared 5 bases from V and 7 bases from J, leaving 18 bases between. Per the germline V gene, CDR1 is SGDLS and CDR2 is YYNGEE. CDR3 DNA: TGTGCCAGCAGGCAACCTACAGGGTTAGGTGGCTACACCTTC. It is translated as CASRQPTGLGGYTF. Full variable domain (remainder filled in from reference TRBV9 and TRBJ1-2): DSGVTQTPKHLITATGQRVTLRCSPRSGDLSVYWYQQSLDQGLQFLIQYYNGEERAKGNILERFSAQQFPDLHSELNLSSLELGDSALYFCASRQPTGLGGYTFGSGTRLTVV.

This chain connects TRBV27 to TRBJ2-7; D possibly corresponds to TRBD1 (6 bases). Trimming shortened V by 0 bases and J by 6 bases, and 15 bases separated the two germline ends. Germline-derived CDR1 and CDR2 are MNHEY and SMNVEV (reference sequence). The CDR3 is 15 residues long. This CDR3 is CASSLSRRGYGEQYF. In DNA form, the CDR3 reads TGTGCCAGCAGTTTATCCCGCAGGGGCTACGGCGAGCAGTACTTC.

The chain carries TRBV29-1 and TRBJ1-2, with a tentative D call TRBD1 (5 bases). Trimming removed 5 bases from V and 0 bases from J, with 7 bases in between. Germline V CDR1 and CDR2: SQVTM, ANQGSEA. This CDR3 spans 12 amino acids. The CDR3 nucleotides read TGCAGCGTTCAGGACACTAACTATGGCTACACCTTC. Encoded protein: CSVQDTNYGYTF.